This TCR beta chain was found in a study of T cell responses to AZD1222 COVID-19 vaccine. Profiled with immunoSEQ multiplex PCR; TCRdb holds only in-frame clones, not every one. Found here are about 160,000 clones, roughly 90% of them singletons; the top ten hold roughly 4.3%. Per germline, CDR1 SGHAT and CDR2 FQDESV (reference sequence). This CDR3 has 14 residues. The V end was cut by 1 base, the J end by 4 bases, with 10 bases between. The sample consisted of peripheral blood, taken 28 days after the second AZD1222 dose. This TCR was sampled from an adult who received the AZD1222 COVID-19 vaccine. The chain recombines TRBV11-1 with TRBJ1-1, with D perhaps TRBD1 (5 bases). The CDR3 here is CASSLVRGGTEAFF. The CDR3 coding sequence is TGTGCCAGCAGCTTAGTACGCGGGGGCACTGAAGCTTTCTTT.